The sequence of this T cell receptor (beta chain) was determined in a study of shared clonotypes between healthy human individuals. Study information: CD8 memory received one plate per donor, CD8 naive two, CD4 memory three and CD4 naive three. Study results and limitations: Against clonotypes common to all four donors, non-shared ones had lower generation probabilities. Sampling included only blood; tissue repertoires likely differ.

This clone was seen at least ten times. Its specificity is not known. With 3 bases removed from V and 8 bases from J, the gap between germline ends came to 11 bases. Germline CDR1 MGHRA, CDR2 YSYEKL. This CDR3 has 13 amino acids. CD45RO+ cells were combined with CCR7-negative CD45RA+ TemRA cells to form CD8 memory. Method: immunoSEQ multiplex PCR; TCRdb's copy keeps in-frame clones and lacks some. The sample carries roughly 110,000 clones, under 70% recorded once. J is TRBJ2-1 and V is TRBV4-1, with TRBD2 as a possible D gene (5 bases). What was sequenced was memory CD8+ T cells sorted from blood. The sample's subset: CD45RO+ cells pooled with CCR7-negative TemRA cells. This TCR derives from a woman aged 25 to 39 in good health. CDR3 residues: CASSQMTMDEQFF. The CDR3 DNA follows: TGCGCCAGCAGCCAGATGACTATGGATGAGCAGTTCTTC.